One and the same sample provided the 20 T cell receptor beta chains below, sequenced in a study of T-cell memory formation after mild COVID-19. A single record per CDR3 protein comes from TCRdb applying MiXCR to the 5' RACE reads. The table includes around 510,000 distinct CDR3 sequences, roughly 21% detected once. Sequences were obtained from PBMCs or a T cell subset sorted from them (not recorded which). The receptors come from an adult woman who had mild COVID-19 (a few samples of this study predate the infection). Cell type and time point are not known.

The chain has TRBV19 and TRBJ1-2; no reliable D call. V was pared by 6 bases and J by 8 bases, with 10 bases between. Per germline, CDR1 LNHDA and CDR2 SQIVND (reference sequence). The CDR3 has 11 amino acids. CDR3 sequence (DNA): TGTGCCAGTAGACTACCGGAAGGCTACACCTTC. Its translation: CASRLPEGYTF.

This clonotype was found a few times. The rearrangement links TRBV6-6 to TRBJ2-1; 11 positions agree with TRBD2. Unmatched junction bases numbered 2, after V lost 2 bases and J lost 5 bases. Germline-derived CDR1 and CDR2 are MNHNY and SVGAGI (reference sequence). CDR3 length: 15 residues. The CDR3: CASSYGTSGHNEQFF. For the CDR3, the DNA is TGTGCCAGCAGTTACGGGACTAGCGGACACAATGAGCAGTTCTTC.

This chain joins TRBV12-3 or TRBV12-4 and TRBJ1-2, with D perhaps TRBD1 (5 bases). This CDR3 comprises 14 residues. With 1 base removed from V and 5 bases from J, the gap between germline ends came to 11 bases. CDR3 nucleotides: TGTGCCAGCAGTTTAGTATTGGGGGTGTATGGCTACACCTTC. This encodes CASSLVLGVYGYTF.

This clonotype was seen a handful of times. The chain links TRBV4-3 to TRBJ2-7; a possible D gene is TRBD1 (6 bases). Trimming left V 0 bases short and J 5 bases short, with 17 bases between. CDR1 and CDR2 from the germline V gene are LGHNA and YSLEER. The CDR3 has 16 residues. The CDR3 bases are TGCGCCAGCAGCCAAGAATTTACCGGGCAGGGGCACGAGCAGTACTTC. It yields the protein CASSQEFTGQGHEQYF.

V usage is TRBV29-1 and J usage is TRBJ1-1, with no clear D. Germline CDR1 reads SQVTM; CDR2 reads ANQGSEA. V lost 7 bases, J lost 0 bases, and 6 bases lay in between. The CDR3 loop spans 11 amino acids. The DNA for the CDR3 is TGCAGCGGAAAAATGAACACTGAAGCTTTCTTT. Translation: CSGKMNTEAFF.

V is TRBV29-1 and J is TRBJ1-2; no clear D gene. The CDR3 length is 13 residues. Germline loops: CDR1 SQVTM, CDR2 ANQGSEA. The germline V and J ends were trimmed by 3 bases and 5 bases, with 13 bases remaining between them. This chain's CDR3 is CSVDGSRLYGYTF. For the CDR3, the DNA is TGCAGCGTTGATGGCAGCAGATTATATGGCTACACCTTC. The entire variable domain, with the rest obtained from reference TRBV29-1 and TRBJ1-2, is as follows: SAVISQKPSRDICQRGTSLTIQCQVDSQVTMMFWYRQQPGQSLTLIATANQGSEATYESGFVIDKFPISRPNLTFSTLTVSNMSPEDSSIYLCSVDGSRLYGYTFGSGTRLTVV.

The CDR3 sequence is CASSPQGAVYNEQFF. CDR3 bases: TGTGCCAGCTCACCCCAGGGGGCTGTTTACAATGAGCAGTTCTTC. This rearrangement joins TRBV18 to TRBJ2-1; 8 nucleotides agree with TRBD1. V trimming: 3 bases; J trimming: 4 bases; junction bases outside the gene matches: 5. CDR3 length equals 15 residues. Germline V gene sequence: CDR1 KGHSH, CDR2 LQKENI.

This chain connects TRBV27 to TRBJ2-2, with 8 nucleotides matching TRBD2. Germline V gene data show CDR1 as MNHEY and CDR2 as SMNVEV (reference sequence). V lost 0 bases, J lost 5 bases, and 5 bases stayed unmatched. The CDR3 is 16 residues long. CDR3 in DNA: TGTGCCAGCAGTTTATCCCCGGGAGGGCCGACCGGGGAGCTGTTTTTT. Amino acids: CASSLSPGGPTGELFF.

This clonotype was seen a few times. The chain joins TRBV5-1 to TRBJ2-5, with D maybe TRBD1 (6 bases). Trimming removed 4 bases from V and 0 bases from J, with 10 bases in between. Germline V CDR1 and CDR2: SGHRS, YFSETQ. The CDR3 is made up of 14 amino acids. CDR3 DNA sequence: TGCGCCAGCAGCCAGGGGATTTACCAAGAGACCCAGTACTTC. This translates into CASSQGIYQETQYF.

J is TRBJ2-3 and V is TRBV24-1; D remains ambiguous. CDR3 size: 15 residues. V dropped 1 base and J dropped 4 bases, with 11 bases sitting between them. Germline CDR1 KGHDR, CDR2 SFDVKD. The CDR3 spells CATSDLSPGADTQYF. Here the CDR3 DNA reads TGTGCCACCAGTGATTTATCTCCAGGAGCAGATACGCAGTATTTT.

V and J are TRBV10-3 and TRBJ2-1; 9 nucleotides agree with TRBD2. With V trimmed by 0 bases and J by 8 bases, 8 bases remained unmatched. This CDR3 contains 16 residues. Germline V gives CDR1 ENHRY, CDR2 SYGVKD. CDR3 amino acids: CAISESSAGGPHEQFF. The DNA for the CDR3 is TGTGCCATCAGTGAGTCCTCGGCGGGAGGGCCTCATGAGCAGTTCTTC.

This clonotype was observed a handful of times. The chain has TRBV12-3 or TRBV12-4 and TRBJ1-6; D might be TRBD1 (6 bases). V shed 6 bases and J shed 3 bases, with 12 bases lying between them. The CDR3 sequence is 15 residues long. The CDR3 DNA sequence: TGTGCCAGCAGCAAAGAACAGGGCTATAATTCACCCCTCCACTTT. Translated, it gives CASSKEQGYNSPLHF.

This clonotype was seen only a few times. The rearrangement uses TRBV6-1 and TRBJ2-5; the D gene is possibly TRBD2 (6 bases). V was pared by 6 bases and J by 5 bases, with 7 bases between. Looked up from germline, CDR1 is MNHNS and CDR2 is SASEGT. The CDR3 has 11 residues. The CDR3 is CASRGGETQYF. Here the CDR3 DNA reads TGTGCCAGCAGGGGAGGTGAGACCCAGTACTTC.

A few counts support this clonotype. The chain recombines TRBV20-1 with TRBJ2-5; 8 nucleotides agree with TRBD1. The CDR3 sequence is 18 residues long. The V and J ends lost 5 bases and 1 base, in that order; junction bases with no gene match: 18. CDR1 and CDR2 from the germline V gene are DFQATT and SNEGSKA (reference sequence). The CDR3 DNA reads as TGCAGTGCTTCAGGGGGACCAGGACAGGGATCCCTCCAAGAGACCCAGTACTTC. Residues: CSASGGPGQGSLQETQYF.

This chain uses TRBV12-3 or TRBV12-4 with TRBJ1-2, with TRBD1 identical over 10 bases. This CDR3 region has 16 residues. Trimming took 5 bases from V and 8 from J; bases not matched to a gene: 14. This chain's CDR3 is CASSPWGGGQGRGYTF. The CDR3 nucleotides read TGTGCCAGCAGTCCTTGGGGGGGGGGACAGGGGCGAGGCTACACCTTC.

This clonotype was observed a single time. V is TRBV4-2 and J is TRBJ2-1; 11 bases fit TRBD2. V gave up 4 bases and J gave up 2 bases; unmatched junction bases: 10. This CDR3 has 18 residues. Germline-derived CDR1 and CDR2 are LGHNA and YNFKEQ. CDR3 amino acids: CASSLEGSGGATYNEQFF. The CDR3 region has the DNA TGTGCCAGCAGCCTAGAGGGTAGCGGGGGGGCCACCTACAATGAGCAGTTCTTC.

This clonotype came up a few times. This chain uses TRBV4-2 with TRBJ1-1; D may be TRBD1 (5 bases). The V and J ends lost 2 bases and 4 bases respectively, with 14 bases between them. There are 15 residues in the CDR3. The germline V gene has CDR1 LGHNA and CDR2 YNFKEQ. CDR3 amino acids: CASSQPVAGGTEAFF. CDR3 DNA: TGTGCCAGCAGCCAACCCGTGGCGGGGGGCACTGAAGCTTTCTTT.

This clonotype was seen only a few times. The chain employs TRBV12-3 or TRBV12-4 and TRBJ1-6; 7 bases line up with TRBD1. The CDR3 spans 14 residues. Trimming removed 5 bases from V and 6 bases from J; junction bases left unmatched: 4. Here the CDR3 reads CASSRQGVNSPLHF. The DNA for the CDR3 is TGTGCCAGCAGTCGACAGGGCGTTAATTCACCCCTCCACTTT.

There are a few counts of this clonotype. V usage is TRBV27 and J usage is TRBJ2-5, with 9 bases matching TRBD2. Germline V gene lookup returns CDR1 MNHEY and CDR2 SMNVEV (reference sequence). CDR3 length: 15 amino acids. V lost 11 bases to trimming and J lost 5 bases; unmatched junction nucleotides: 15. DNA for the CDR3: TGTGCCGTTTCCAGGGCGGGAGGGCCCTCGGAGACCCAGTACTTC. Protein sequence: CAVSRAGGPSETQYF.

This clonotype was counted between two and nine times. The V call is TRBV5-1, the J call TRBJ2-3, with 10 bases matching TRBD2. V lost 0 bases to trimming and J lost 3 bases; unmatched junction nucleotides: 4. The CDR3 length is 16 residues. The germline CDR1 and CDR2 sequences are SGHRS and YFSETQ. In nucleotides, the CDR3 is TGCGCCAGCAGCTTGGGTTCTAGCGGGGGTACAGATACGCAGTATTTT. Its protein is CASSLGSSGGTDTQYF.